A selection of T cell receptor beta chains follows, all from one sample in a study of CD8 T cells in Susac syndrome. TCRdb independently ran MiXCR on the immunoSEQ multiplex PCR reads; one entry per CDR3 protein. Of about 180,000 distinct CDR3 sequences in the sample, around 94% were seen once. Sequencing used CD4+ T cells from PBMCs. The receptor set was obtained from a human donor with Susac syndrome. Both conserved end residues are part of each CDR3. Not all rows give a size; the values are once, few, many and, for expanded clones, a class.

j_gene: TRBJ1-5
abundance: -
v_gene: TRBV18
CDR3aa: CASSTGLNQPQHF

j_gene: TRBJ2-2
abundance: -
v_gene: TRBV6-2/TRBV6-3
CDR3aa: CASSYTRTGELFF

j_gene: TRBJ2-1
abundance: -
v_gene: TRBV5-1
CDR3aa: CASSLSAGQGSHEQFF

j_gene: TRBJ2-7
abundance: -
v_gene: TRBV3-1
CDR3aa: CASSQMFRNQYEQYF

j_gene: TRBJ2-3
abundance: -
v_gene: TRBV20-1
CDR3aa: CSAFKTSGGPGDTQYF

j_gene: TRBJ2-1
abundance: -
v_gene: TRBV9
CDR3aa: CASSVVDRYNEQFF

j_gene: TRBJ2-1
abundance: -
v_gene: TRBV2
CDR3aa: CASSVPAGEYNEQFF

j_gene: TRBJ2-3
abundance: -
v_gene: TRBV29-1
CDR3aa: CSVTGGRGFTDTQYF

j_gene: TRBJ1-6
abundance: -
v_gene: TRBV7-9
CDR3aa: CASSPPGGGNSPLHF

j_gene: TRBJ2-1
abundance: few
v_gene: TRBV6-9
CDR3aa: CASRGVAGGNVGEQFF

j_gene: TRBJ2-3
abundance: -
v_gene: TRBV3-1
CDR3aa: CASSQGRSSTDTQYF

j_gene: TRBJ2-3
abundance: -
v_gene: TRBV5-1
CDR3aa: CASTRGSGGARDTQYF

j_gene: TRBJ2-1
abundance: -
v_gene: TRBV12-3/TRBV12-4
CDR3aa: CASSLVSGHNEQFF

j_gene: TRBJ2-5
abundance: -
v_gene: TRBV2
CDR3aa: CASSENRRETQYF

j_gene: TRBJ1-1
abundance: -
v_gene: TRBV20-1
CDR3aa: CSARDRGRSAEAFF

j_gene: TRBJ1-5
abundance: -
v_gene: TRBV16
CDR3aa: CASSQSMAGNQPQHF

j_gene: TRBJ2-3
abundance: -
v_gene: TRBV11-2
CDR3aa: CASSLVPPDTQYF

j_gene: TRBJ2-2
abundance: -
v_gene: TRBV12-3/TRBV12-4
CDR3aa: CASSPGQGPGNTGELFF

j_gene: TRBJ2-4
abundance: -
v_gene: TRBV13
CDR3aa: CASSLVSGPPLAKNIQYF

j_gene: TRBJ1-5
abundance: -
v_gene: TRBV4-2
CDR3aa: CASSQAGGNQPQHF

j_gene: TRBJ2-7
abundance: -
v_gene: TRBV20-1
CDR3aa: CSAGPPGLAYEQYF

j_gene: TRBJ1-5
abundance: -
v_gene: TRBV30
CDR3aa: CAWSVVGDQPQHF

j_gene: TRBJ2-3
abundance: -
v_gene: TRBV25-1
CDR3aa: CASSLVGGRTDTQYF

j_gene: TRBJ2-7
abundance: -
v_gene: TRBV7-2
CDR3aa: CASSLVDRQYF

j_gene: TRBJ2-5
abundance: -
v_gene: TRBV29-1
CDR3aa: CSVGQASGAWETQYF

j_gene: TRBJ2-3
abundance: -
v_gene: TRBV12-3/TRBV12-4
CDR3aa: CASADGTSADTQYF

j_gene: TRBJ1-4
abundance: -
v_gene: TRBV18
CDR3aa: CASSPIRKNEKLFF

j_gene: TRBJ2-4
abundance: -
v_gene: TRBV5-1
CDR3aa: CASSLDTLGAKNIQYF

j_gene: TRBJ2-7
abundance: -
v_gene: TRBV20-1
CDR3aa: CSARDIGKTYEQYF

j_gene: TRBJ1-3
abundance: -
v_gene: TRBV30
CDR3aa: CAWSVLAPGNTIYF

j_gene: TRBJ2-5
abundance: -
v_gene: TRBV27
CDR3aa: CASRDFLYQETQYF

j_gene: TRBJ2-7
abundance: -
v_gene: TRBV14
CDR3aa: CASSQVGGATYEQYF

j_gene: TRBJ2-3
abundance: -
v_gene: TRBV9
CDR3aa: CASSVEDITDTQYF

j_gene: TRBJ2-1
abundance: -
v_gene: TRBV18
CDR3aa: CASSPLGQRNEQFF

j_gene: TRBJ2-3
abundance: -
v_gene: TRBV3-1
CDR3aa: CASSQVAGGQYF

j_gene: TRBJ2-5
abundance: -
v_gene: TRBV29-1
CDR3aa: CSVEDSGPGVETQYF

j_gene: TRBJ1-6
abundance: once
v_gene: TRBV6-5
CDR3aa: CASSYEGVGDSPLHF

j_gene: TRBJ1-3
abundance: -
v_gene: TRBV10-3
CDR3aa: CAISEPPQTIYF

j_gene: TRBJ1-6
abundance: once
v_gene: TRBV2
CDR3aa: CASNNINSPLHF

j_gene: TRBJ2-1
abundance: -
v_gene: TRBV5-1
CDR3aa: CASSLDRGNEQFF

j_gene: TRBJ2-3
abundance: -
v_gene: TRBV7-2
CDR3aa: CASSLRTGGTDTQYF

j_gene: TRBJ1-2
abundance: -
v_gene: TRBV5-6
CDR3aa: CASSLEADSGYTF

j_gene: TRBJ1-1
abundance: -
v_gene: TRBV14
CDR3aa: CASSQDRNTEAFF

j_gene: TRBJ2-7
abundance: -
v_gene: TRBV11-3
CDR3aa: CASRRGTGPHEQYF

j_gene: TRBJ2-3
abundance: -
v_gene: TRBV4-1
CDR3aa: CASSQVVGGGTDTQYF

j_gene: TRBJ2-7
abundance: -
v_gene: TRBV20-1
CDR3aa: CSAREGGPSYEQYF

j_gene: TRBJ1-2
abundance: -
v_gene: TRBV20-1
CDR3aa: CSARTGGDYGYTF

j_gene: TRBJ1-1
abundance: -
v_gene: TRBV4-1
CDR3aa: CASSQLLQGNTEAFF

j_gene: TRBJ2-5
abundance: -
v_gene: TRBV13
CDR3aa: CASSSPGGGGETQYF

j_gene: TRBJ2-3
abundance: -
v_gene: TRBV2
CDR3aa: CASRPRDTQYF

j_gene: TRBJ1-6
abundance: -
v_gene: TRBV20-1
CDR3aa: CRASPPAGGSLHF

j_gene: TRBJ2-4
abundance: -
v_gene: TRBV7-9
CDR3aa: CASSASGGSKYF

j_gene: TRBJ1-2
abundance: -
v_gene: TRBV5-1
CDR3aa: CASSLVGPERSGYTF

j_gene: TRBJ1-5
abundance: -
v_gene: TRBV5-1
CDR3aa: CASSLGGSHDQPQHF

j_gene: TRBJ2-1
abundance: -
v_gene: TRBV3-1
CDR3aa: CASSLASSYNEQFF

j_gene: TRBJ1-4
abundance: -
v_gene: TRBV20-1
CDR3aa: CSAGTGSWRKLFF

j_gene: TRBJ1-2
abundance: once
v_gene: TRBV3-1
CDR3aa: CASSQEGYGYTF

j_gene: TRBJ1-5
abundance: -
v_gene: TRBV2
CDR3aa: CASSVSTGNQPQHF

j_gene: TRBJ2-5
abundance: -
v_gene: TRBV30
CDR3aa: CAWSKGPGQGTQYF